The rows below give T cell receptor beta chains drawn from one sample of a study of blood T cell repertoires in COVID-19. Profiling relied on immunoSEQ multiplex PCR, and the TCRdb table lists in-frame clones only, not all of them. Among 150,000 or so clones, roughly 90% were seen once, and the ten largest hold 15% to 20%. The specimen was peripheral blood. The receptors stem from a man between 60 and 70 years old with active or convalescent COVID-19. Each CDR3 is given with its conserved first and last residue. A D gene is named only where the DNA matches it firmly. Size is stated for part of the rows, as once, few or many counts, or as a class when the clone is expanded.

TRBJ1-6,-,-,TRBV7-9,CASSLTRKNSPLHF,TGTGCCAGCAGCTTAACACGAAAAAACTCACCCCTCCACTTT
TRBJ2-2,-,-,TRBV18,CASSPPSSRNTGELFF,TGTGCCAGCTCACCACCGTCCTCCCGGAACACCGGGGAGCTGTTTTTT
TRBJ2-1,-,-,TRBV6-5,CASRPQGSEQFF,TGTGCCAGCAGACCTCAGGGGAGTGAGCAGTTCTTC
TRBJ1-1,-,-,TRBV9,CASSVQGRNTEAFF,TGTGCCAGCAGCGTTCAGGGTAGAAACACTGAAGCTTTCTTT
TRBJ1-2,-,-,TRBV10-3,CAISEHQSNYGYTF,TGTGCCATCAGTGAGCATCAGTCTAACTATGGCTACACCTTC
TRBJ1-1,-,-,TRBV11-3,CASSLRPGTEAFF,TGTGCCAGCAGCTTAAGGCCAGGGACTGAAGCTTTCTTT
TRBJ1-1,-,-,TRBV18,CASSANLKQGGNTEAFF,TGTGCCAGCTCAGCAAACCTGAAACAGGGCGGGAACACTGAAGCTTTCTTT
TRBJ1-5,-,-,TRBV25-1,CASSEYPIVQPQHF,TGTGCCAGCAGTGAATACCCCATAGTTCAGCCCCAGCATTTT
TRBJ1-5,-,TRBD1,TRBV6-1,CASSEWDRGFNQPQHF,TGTGCCAGCAGTGAATGGGACAGGGGTTTCAATCAGCCCCAGCATTTT
TRBJ2-2,-,TRBD2,TRBV5-1,CASSPRTSLVGELFF,TGCGCCAGCAGCCCCCGGACTAGCCTTGTTGGGGAGCTGTTTTTT
TRBJ1-2,-,-,TRBV6-1,CASSEAGGYGYTF,TGTGCCAGCAGTGAGGCGGGGGGCTATGGCTACACCTTC
TRBJ2-7,-,TRBD2,TRBV7-9,CASSLVAGGYEQYF,TGTGCCAGCAGCTTAGTGGCGGGGGGCTACGAGCAGTACTTC
TRBJ1-1,-,-,TRBV7-9,CASSLAPTEMNTEAFF,TGTGCCAGCAGCTTAGCGCCGACGGAGATGAACACTGAAGCTTTCTTT
TRBJ1-3,-,-,TRBV30,CAWSSQVDTIYF,TGTGCCTGGAGTAGCCAGGTTGACACCATATATTTT
TRBJ2-5,-,TRBD1,TRBV5-4,CASSLAQGAVRETQYF,TGTGCCAGCAGCTTGGCACAGGGGGCAGTGAGGGAGACCCAGTACTTC
TRBJ2-3,-,-,TRBV7-9,CASSGGIRPSTDTQYF,TGTGCCAGCAGCGGGGGGATTAGACCTAGCACAGATACGCAGTATTTT
TRBJ1-1,few,-,TRBV10-1,CASSNSRNTEAFF,TGCGCCAGCAGTAACTCAAGGAACACTGAAGCTTTCTTT
TRBJ1-2,-,TRBD1,TRBV7-2,CASSLATGQGVYGYTF,TGTGCCAGCAGCTTAGCAACCGGACAGGGGGTCTATGGCTACACCTTC
TRBJ2-2,-,-,TRBV7-2,CASSDRKNTGELFF,TGTGCCAGCAGCGACAGGAAGAACACCGGGGAGCTGTTTTTT
TRBJ2-7,-,-,TRBV5-6,CASSGGKNYEQYF,TGTGCCAGCAGCGGGGGCAAGAATTACGAGCAGTACTTC
TRBJ2-1,once,-,TRBV18,CASSPYTRNNEQFF,TGTGCCAGCTCACCTTACACTAGGAACAATGAGCAGTTCTTC
TRBJ1-1,-,TRBD1,TRBV3-1/TRBV3-2,CASSPVDRAEAFF,TGTGCCAGCAGCCCTGTGGACAGGGCTGAAGCTTTCTTT
TRBJ1-1,-,TRBD1,TRBV19,CASSIRQGEAFF,TGTGCCAGTAGTATCAGACAGGGTGAAGCTTTCTTT
TRBJ2-7,-,TRBD2,TRBV10-2,CASRGGYEQYF,TGCGCCAGTCGCGGGGGTTACGAGCAGTACTTC
TRBJ1-1,-,-,TRBV21-1,CASSIGEAFF,TGTGCCAGCAGTATCGGTGAAGCTTTCTTT
TRBJ2-3,once,-,TRBV7-9,CASGGGGADTQYF,TGTGCCAGTGGGGGTGGAGGGGCAGATACGCAGTATTTT
TRBJ2-1,once,TRBD2,TRBV7-9,CASLAGLYNEQFF,TGTGCCAGTCTAGCGGGCTTATACAATGAGCAGTTCTTC
TRBJ2-1,-,-,TRBV7-9,CASSPLTRGSNEQFF,TGTGCCAGCAGCCCACTCACGAGGGGGAGCAATGAGCAGTTCTTC
TRBJ1-1,-,-,TRBV4-2,CASSQDPVAEAFF,TGTGCCAGCAGCCAAGACCCCGTCGCTGAAGCTTTCTTT
TRBJ2-1,-,-,TRBV5-4,CASSLGQPGEQFF,TGTGCCAGCAGCTTGGGTCAACCCGGTGAGCAGTTCTTC
TRBJ2-5,-,TRBD1,TRBV5-5,CASSFGPGQGRQETQYF,TGTGCCAGCAGCTTCGGACCGGGACAGGGGAGGCAAGAGACCCAGTACTTC
TRBJ1-4,-,TRBD1,TRBV7-9,CASSPGTGAEKLFF,TGTGCCAGCAGCCCCGGGACAGGGGCCGAAAAACTGTTTTTT
TRBJ1-1,-,TRBD1,TRBV10-1,CASSDSGRGRTEAFF,TGCGCCAGCAGTGATAGTGGCAGGGGGCGAACTGAAGCTTTCTTT
TRBJ2-3,few,-,TRBV27,CASRDNAGTDTQYF,TGTGCCAGCAGGGACAACGCGGGCACAGATACGCAGTATTTT
TRBJ2-1,-,TRBD1,TRBV7-8,CASSQLLTDRVRGGEQFF,TGTGCCAGCAGCCAACTCTTAACCGACAGGGTGAGAGGCGGTGAGCAGTTCTTC
TRBJ1-2,-,-,TRBV10-1,CAPVLYGYTF,TGCGCCCCGGTACTCTATGGCTACACCTTC
TRBJ1-4,-,TRBD1,TRBV6-6,CASSYSGQGGEKLFF,TGTGCCAGCAGTTACTCAGGACAGGGAGGGGAAAAACTGTTTTTT
TRBJ2-1,-,TRBD1,TRBV3-1/TRBV3-2,CASSQGTGTGSYNEQFF,TGTGCCAGCAGCCAAGGAACCGGGACAGGGTCCTACAATGAGCAGTTCTTC
TRBJ2-2,-,-,TRBV7-8,CASSPFSQNTGELFF,TGTGCCAGCAGCCCCTTTAGCCAGAACACCGGGGAGCTGTTTTTT
TRBJ1-1,-,-,TRBV29-1,CSAHPQGGTEAFF,TGCAGCGCTCACCCCCAAGGCGGTACTGAAGCTTTCTTT
TRBJ1-1,-,-,TRBV6-2/TRBV6-3,CASSYRGSNTEAFF,TGTGCCAGCAGTTACAGGGGGTCGAACACTGAAGCTTTCTTT
TRBJ1-6,-,TRBD1,TRBV5-4,CASSLPGQGDSPLHF,TGTGCCAGCAGCTTACCGGGACAGGGGGACTCACCCCTCCACTTT
TRBJ1-2,-,-,TRBV12-3/TRBV12-4,CASSMGRGDGYTF,TGTGCCAGCAGTATGGGTAGGGGCGATGGCTACACCTTC
TRBJ1-4,-,-,TRBV10-3,CAISETGSEKLFF,TGTGCCATCAGTGAGACAGGGTCCGAAAAACTGTTTTTT
TRBJ1-1,-,TRBD1,TRBV7-2,CASSLVHAGGDVNTEAFF,TGTGCCAGCAGCTTAGTGCATGCAGGGGGCGACGTGAACACTGAAGCTTTCTTT
TRBJ2-1,-,-,TRBV27,CASSLSGGRNEQFF,TGTGCCAGCAGTTTATCGGGGGGGCGGAATGAGCAGTTCTTC
TRBJ1-1,-,-,TRBV5-8,CASSLDGIGQRGAFF,TGTGCCAGCAGCTTGGACGGGATAGGACAGCGCGGAGCTTTCTTT
TRBJ1-1,-,TRBD1,TRBV3-1/TRBV3-2,CASIDRGQRAFF,TGTGCCAGCATCGACAGGGGGCAACGAGCTTTCTTT
TRBJ2-7,once,TRBD1,TRBV19,CASGPGTGVGLGEQYF,TGTGCCAGTGGACCCGGGACAGGGGTTGGGCTTGGCGAGCAGTACTTC
TRBJ1-1,-,TRBD1,TRBV19,CASMPRRDRGDTEAFF,TGTGCCAGTATGCCCAGGAGGGACAGAGGGGACACTGAAGCTTTCTTT
TRBJ2-5,-,TRBD1,TRBV7-9,CASRTELGTGQETQYF,TGTGCCAGCAGAACTGAATTGGGGACAGGGCAAGAGACCCAGTACTTC